This T cell receptor (beta chain) derives from a study of T cell responses to AZD1222 COVID-19 vaccine (TCRdb year 2021). Describing the broader study: A total of just over 230 trial participants underwent TCR sequencing, of whom roughly 210 had received two doses of AZD1222 and about 25 had received two doses of the MenACWY control vaccine. Trial participants were enrolled into age subgroups of 18-55, 56-69 and 70-plus years, which contained around 150, 29 and 61 TCR-sequenced participants, respectively. Beyond this particular receptor, the publication reports: After two AZD1222 doses, both the breadth and the depth of spike-specific TCRs were significantly higher than at day 0 and than in MenACWY recipients. In the small 56-69-year group, the increase in depth fell short of significance, most likely because of low power. The whole spike protein was spanned by vaccine-associated CD4 TCRs, and dominant responses were seen in regions 160-218 and 743-854. Conclusions about previously exposed vaccinees are limited because only six or seven AZD1222 recipients were SARS-CoV-2 seropositive at baseline. Epitopes outside the regions mutated in the B.1.351 and B.1.1.7 variants were reportedly recognized by nearly half of the unique spike-specific TCRs. Because no day 14 peak-response samples were available, the repertoires could be characterized only after the peak T cell response. Participants were mostly white British, with more females than males. The authors suggested clonal diversity may have been underestimated.

Reading the label with the study, this specimen's time point is: about 28 days (+/-7) after the second vaccine dose. AZD1222 recipients whose second dose came at about 4 weeks and those whose second dose came at about 12 weeks were combined into one group, since spike-specific TCR depth and breadth did not differ between the two schedules. Samples from vaccinated people were obtained from the UK trials COV001 and COV002, which included a single-blind randomized controlled phase 2/3 trial of AZD1222 (ChAdOx1 nCoV-19) in healthy adults. For TCRbeta chain sequencing, PBMC samples were collected from trial participants at day 0 and at day 28 after the second dose. The CDR3 regions of human TCRbeta chains were subjected to immunosequencing. The paper's processing steps were these. TCRs in the repertoires were matched against a reference library of SARS-CoV-2-specific TCRs that had been generated with the MIRA antigen-specificity platform. Breadth was defined as the fraction of unique TCRs that were SARS-CoV-2-associated. Depth was defined as the fraction of total T cells that were SARS-CoV-2-associated. Using the MIRA data, each spike-specific TCR was mapped to the spike region that the TCR reacts to and placed in a CD4 or CD8 class. Log10-transformed breadth and depth values were compared by one-way ANOVA with Sidak's multiple comparisons tests. TCRdb limited this immuneACCESS table to in-frame rearrangements with V and J called. A share of clones is missing; checked studies link under half to unresolved V genes, and the rest is unexplained. The DNA gave D and trimming, while V, J and clone size come from that table. In this sample the table shows fewer than 150,000 clones, approximately 92% of which occur a single time. The top ten clonotypes cover 6.5% to 8% of the sample.

A note on this clone: The antigen it binds to is not known. Base qualities are missing; no much larger clone stands one base away.

This specimen was peripheral blood, taken 28 days after the second AZD1222 dose. This receptor was identified in an adult who received the AZD1222 COVID-19 vaccine.

The CDR3 in this case is CASSPGQGSYGYTF. The nucleotides read TGTGCCAGCTCACCCGGACAGGGCTCCTATGGCTACACCTTC. The rearrangement combines TRBV18 with TRBJ1-2; the junction holds 8 bases that match TRBD1. Including the terminal cysteine and phenylalanine, the CDR3 comprises 14 residues. Only the CDR3 part of the read is kept: 42 bases, read in frame from the first base. CDR1 KGHSH and CDR2 LQKENI are derived from the germline V gene. Ends trimmed: V by 3 bases, J by 4 bases; bases unmatched to a gene: 4.